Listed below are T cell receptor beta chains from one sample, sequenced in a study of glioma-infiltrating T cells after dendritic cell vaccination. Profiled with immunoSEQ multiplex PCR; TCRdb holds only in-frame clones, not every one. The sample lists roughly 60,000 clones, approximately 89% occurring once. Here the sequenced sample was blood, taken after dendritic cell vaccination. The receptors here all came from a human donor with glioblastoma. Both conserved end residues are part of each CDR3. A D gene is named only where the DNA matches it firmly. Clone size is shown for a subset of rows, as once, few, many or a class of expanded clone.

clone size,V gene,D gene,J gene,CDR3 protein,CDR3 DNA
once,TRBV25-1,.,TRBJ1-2,CASSHGQGVNGYTF,TGTGCCAGCAGTCATGGACAAGGGGTAAATGGCTACACCTTC
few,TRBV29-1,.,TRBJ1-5,CSVKTDSNQPQHF,TGCAGCGTGAAGACAGATAGCAATCAGCCCCAGCATTTT
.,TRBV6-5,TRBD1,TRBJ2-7,CASSTRQGHGEQYF,TGTGCCAGCAGCACCCGACAGGGGCACGGCGAGCAGTACTTC
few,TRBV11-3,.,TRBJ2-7,CASSLVSGQNYEQYF,TGTGCCAGCAGCTTAGTTTCAGGACAGAACTACGAGCAGTACTTC
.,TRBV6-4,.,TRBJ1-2,CASSDSNRGKDYGYTF,TGTGCCAGCAGTGACTCTAACCGGGGAAAGGACTATGGCTACACCTTC
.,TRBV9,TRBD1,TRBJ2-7,CASSYRDRAKGQYF,TGTGCCAGCAGCTACCGGGACAGAGCGAAAGGGCAGTACTTC
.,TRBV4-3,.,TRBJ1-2,CASSQGAVYGYTF,TGCGCCAGCAGCCAGGGGGCGGTTTATGGCTACACCTTC
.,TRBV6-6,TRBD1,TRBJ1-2,CASKGTGDRYGYTF,TGTGCCAGCAAAGGAACAGGGGATCGCTATGGCTACACCTTC
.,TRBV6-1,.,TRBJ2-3,CATTTVGQYF,TGTGCCACCACTACGGTTGGGCAGTATTTT
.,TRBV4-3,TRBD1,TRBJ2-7,CASSQEEGQGQEQYF,TGCGCCAGCAGCCAGGAGGAGGGACAGGGGCAAGAGCAGTACTTC
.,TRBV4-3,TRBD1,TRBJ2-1,CASSTDRVDYNEQFF,TGCGCCAGCAGTACGGACAGGGTAGACTACAATGAGCAGTTCTTC
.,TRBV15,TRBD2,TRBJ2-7,CATSRFTSGRRNEQYF,TGTGCCACCAGCAGGTTTACTAGCGGGAGGAGGAACGAGCAGTACTTC
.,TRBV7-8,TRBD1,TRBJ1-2,CASSSDRGRNYGYTF,TGTGCCAGCAGCTCAGACAGGGGGCGCAACTATGGCTACACCTTC
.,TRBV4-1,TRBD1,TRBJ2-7,CASSQLPSDRAYEQYF,TGCGCCAGCAGCCAACTACCTTCGGACAGGGCTTACGAGCAGTACTTC
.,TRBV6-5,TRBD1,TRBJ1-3,CASRSTGGVGNTIYF,TGTGCCAGCAGGTCGACAGGGGGCGTGGGAAACACCATATATTTT
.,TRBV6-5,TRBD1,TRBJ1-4,CASSSRTGPEKLFF,TGTGCCAGCAGCTCTCGGACAGGGCCAGAAAAACTGTTTTTT
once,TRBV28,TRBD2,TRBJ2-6,CASSLMGGVSGANVLTF,TGTGCCAGCAGTTTAATGGGGGGGGTGAGTGGGGCCAACGTCCTGACTTTC
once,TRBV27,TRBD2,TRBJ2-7,CASSLIAGDSYEQYF,TGTGCCAGCAGTCTAATAGCGGGGGATTCCTACGAGCAGTACTTC
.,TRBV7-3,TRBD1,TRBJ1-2,CASSLTGGADYGYTF,TGTGCCAGCAGCTTAACAGGGGGCGCGGACTATGGCTACACCTTC
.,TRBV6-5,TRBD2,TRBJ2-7,CASSYRLAGPHEQYF,TGTGCCAGCAGTTACAGACTAGCGGGCCCTCACGAGCAGTACTTC
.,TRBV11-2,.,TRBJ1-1,CASTREGNTEAFF,TGTGCCAGCACCCGGGAGGGAAACACTGAAGCTTTCTTT
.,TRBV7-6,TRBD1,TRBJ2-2,CASSDGQGAGELFF,TGTGCCAGCAGCGACGGACAGGGGGCCGGGGAGCTGTTTTTT
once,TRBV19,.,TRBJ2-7,CASSIAGPQRVPYEQYF,TGTGCCAGTAGTATCGCGGGACCTCAGCGGGTTCCCTACGAGCAGTACTTC
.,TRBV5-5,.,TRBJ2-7,CASTMAGTLSSYEQYF,TGTGCCAGCACCATGGCCGGGACACTGAGCTCCTACGAGCAGTACTTC
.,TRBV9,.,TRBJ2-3,CASSVEIRGFRGEPTDTQYF,TGTGCCAGCAGCGTTGAGATCAGGGGTTTTAGAGGGGAACCCACAGATACGCAGTATTTT
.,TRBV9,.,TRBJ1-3,CASSPGTEVNTIYF,TGTGCCAGCAGCCCGGGAACTGAAGTAAACACCATATATTTT
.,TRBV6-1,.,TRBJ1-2,CASRRGDYGYTF,TGTGCCAGCCGCAGGGGAGACTATGGCTACACCTTC
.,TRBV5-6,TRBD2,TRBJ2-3,CASTSLAGAADTQYF,TGTGCCAGCACCTCACTAGCGGGAGCGGCGGATACGCAGTATTTT
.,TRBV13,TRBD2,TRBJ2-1,CASSFLTSGTPNEQFF,TGTGCCAGCAGCTTCCTGACTAGCGGGACGCCCAATGAGCAGTTCTTC
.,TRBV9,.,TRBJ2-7,CASSVGPRGSSEQYF,TGTGCCAGCAGCGTAGGACCACGGGGGTCCTCCGAGCAGTACTTC
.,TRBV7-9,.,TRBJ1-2,CASSSFLERHYGYTF,TGTGCCAGCAGCTCATTTTTGGAGAGGCACTATGGCTACACCTTC
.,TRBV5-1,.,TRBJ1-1,CASSLDRGMATEAFF,TGCGCCAGCAGCTTGGACCGGGGGATGGCCACTGAAGCTTTCTTT
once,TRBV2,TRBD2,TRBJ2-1,CASGAGGPYNEQFF,TGTGCCAGCGGAGCGGGAGGGCCCTACAATGAGCAGTTCTTC
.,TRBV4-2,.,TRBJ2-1,CASSQGMRLGQFF,TGTGCCAGCAGCCAAGGGATGAGACTAGGGCAGTTCTTC
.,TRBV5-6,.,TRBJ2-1,CASSLAGGNEQFF,TGTGCCAGCAGCTTGGCCGGGGGCAATGAGCAGTTCTTC
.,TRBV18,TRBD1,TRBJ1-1,CASSTTGGRWTEAFF,TGTGCCAGCTCAACAACAGGGGGACGGTGGACTGAAGCTTTCTTT
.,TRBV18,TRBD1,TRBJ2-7,CASSPPLGQGYEQYF,TGTGCCAGCTCACCACCACTCGGACAGGGCTACGAGCAGTACTTC
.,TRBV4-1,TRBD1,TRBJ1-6,CASSQEGRGENLSSYNSPLHF,TGCGCCAGCAGCCAAGAAGGCAGGGGGGAGAATCTGAGCTCCTATAATTCACCCCTCCACTTT
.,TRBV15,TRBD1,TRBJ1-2,CATSRGGDRGVGYTF,TGTGCCACCAGCAGAGGAGGGGACAGGGGTGTGGGCTACACCTTC
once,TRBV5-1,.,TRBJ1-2,CASSLVRGRSEDGYTF,TGCGCCAGCAGCTTAGTACGGGGGAGGAGTGAGGATGGCTACACCTTC
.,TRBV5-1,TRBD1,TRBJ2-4,CASSTQGALDIQYF,TGCGCCAGCAGCACACAGGGGGCTTTGGACATTCAGTACTTC
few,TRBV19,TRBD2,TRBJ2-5,CASSMSGRGLAGERETQYF,TGTGCCAGTAGTATGTCAGGGAGGGGGCTAGCGGGAGAACGAGAGACCCAGTACTTC
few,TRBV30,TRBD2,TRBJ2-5,CAWSGLAGGQIVALQETQYF,TGTGCCTGGAGTGGACTAGCGGGGGGCCAAATCGTGGCTTTACAAGAGACCCAGTACTTC
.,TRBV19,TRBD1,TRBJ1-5,CASSSGQANRGNQPQHF,TGTGCCAGTAGTAGCGGACAGGCCAACCGGGGAAATCAGCCCCAGCATTTT
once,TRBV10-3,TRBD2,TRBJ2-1,CAISESSGNAGEQFF,TGTGCCATCAGCGAATCTAGCGGGAACGCCGGTGAGCAGTTCTTC
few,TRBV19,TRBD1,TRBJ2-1,CASKGQANNEQFF,TGTGCCAGTAAAGGACAGGCCAACAATGAGCAGTTCTTC